These 3 T cell receptor beta chains were all obtained from the same sample, sequenced in a study of T-cell memory formation after mild COVID-19. TCRdb reprocessed the 5' RACE reads with MiXCR, giving one entry per CDR3 protein. The table has around 410,000 distinct CDR3 sequences, 23% seen once. The sequenced material came from PBMCs or a T cell subset sorted from them (not recorded which). The receptors were sampled from an adult woman who had mild COVID-19 (a few samples of this study predate the infection). Cell type and time point are not known.

The chain combines TRBV7-2 with TRBJ1-6; D is ambiguous. The CDR3 totals 13 residues. CDR1 and CDR2 from the germline V gene are SGHTA and FQGNSA. Trimming stripped 0 bases from V and 6 bases from J, with 3 bases between. Here the CDR3 DNA reads TGTGCCAGCAGCTTAGCGGCTAATTCACCCCTCCACTTT. Translated: CASSLAANSPLHF.

The CDR3 DNA follows: TGTGCCACCTCCGATCATAGCAATCAGCCCCAGCATTTT. This gives the protein CATSDHSNQPQHF. This chain uses TRBV15 with TRBJ1-5; D call uncertain. There are 13 residues in the CDR3. V was trimmed by 8 bases and J by 0 bases, leaving 8 bases between them. Germline V CDR1 and CDR2: LNHNV, YYDKDF (reference sequence).

This clonotype showed up just a few times. The chain recombines TRBV5-1 with TRBJ2-1, with 10 bases lining up with TRBD2. V dropped 7 bases and J dropped 9; count of bases not matched to a gene: 13. The CDR3 runs 15 residues. CDR1 and CDR2 from the germline V gene are SGHRS and YFSETQ. The CDR3 sequence is CASRDGAGGPVEQFF. The CDR3, as DNA: TGCGCCAGCCGAGACGGAGCGGGGGGGCCGGTTGAGCAGTTCTTC.